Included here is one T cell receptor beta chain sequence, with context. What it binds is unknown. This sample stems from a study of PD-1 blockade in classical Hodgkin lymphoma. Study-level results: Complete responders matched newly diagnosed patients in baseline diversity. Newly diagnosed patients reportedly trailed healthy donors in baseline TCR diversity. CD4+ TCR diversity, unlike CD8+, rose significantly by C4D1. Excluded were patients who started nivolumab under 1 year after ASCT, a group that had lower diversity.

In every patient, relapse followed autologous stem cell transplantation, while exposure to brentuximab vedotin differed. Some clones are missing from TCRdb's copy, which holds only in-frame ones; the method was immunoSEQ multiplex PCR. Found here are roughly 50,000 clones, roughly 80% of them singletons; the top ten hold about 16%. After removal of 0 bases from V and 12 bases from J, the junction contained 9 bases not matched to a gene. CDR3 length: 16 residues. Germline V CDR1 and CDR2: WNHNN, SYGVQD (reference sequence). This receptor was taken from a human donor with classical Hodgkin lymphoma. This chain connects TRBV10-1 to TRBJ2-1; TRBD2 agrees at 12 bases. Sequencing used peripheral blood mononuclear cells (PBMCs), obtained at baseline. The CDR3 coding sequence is TGCGCCAGCAGTGAGTCCCGGACTAGCGGGACCCTCGGGCAGTTCTTC. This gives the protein CASSESRTSGTLGQFF.